The subject of this entry is one TCR beta chain. The antigen is unknown. These donors, healthy bone marrow donors, were studied. This entry is derived from a study of cytomegalovirus exposure and HLA in healthy donors. Across the whole study: The Caucasian-associated ancestry cluster held roughly 80% of some 420 genotyped donors. Whole-study results and caveats: Confirmation in vitro established that three CMV-associated chains were specific for CMV antigens. Researchers reportedly found TCR beta sequences accurately predicted most subjects' HLA-A and HLA-B alleles.

V was pared by 2 bases and J by 6 bases, with 5 bases between. The CDR3 spans 12 residues. Germline CDR1 and CDR2: MNHEY and SVGAGI. 60 Vbeta and 13 Jbeta primers were used in PCR. Profiling relied on immunoSEQ multiplex PCR, and the TCRdb table lists in-frame clones only, not all of them. The sample has 100,000 to 150,000 clones; roughly 85% are singletons. The sequencing sample was made of PBMCs. This receptor was identified in a middle-aged woman in good health and CMV-seropositive. The genes are TRBV6-5 and TRBJ2-1; the D gene is possibly TRBD2 (5 bases). The CDR3, as DNA: TGTGCCAGCAGTTACGGAGGCAATGAGCAGTTCTTC. Its protein product is CASSYGGNEQFF.